This TCR beta chain comes out of a study of T cells in Graves' hyperthyroidism and ophthalmopathy. Amplification targeted TCR beta CDR3 regions from RNA transcripts. The HTBI primer set served for first-round RT-PCR of the TCR CDR3. TCRdb itself ran the multiplex PCR reads through MiXCR, one entry per CDR3 protein. The sample gives 550,000 to 600,000 distinct CDR3 sequences, approximately 14% of which show up once; more than 6% is in the top ten. Germline V gives CDR1 SGHNT, CDR2 YENEEA. Trimming took 5 bases from V and 6 from J; bases not matched to a gene: 9. This CDR3 is 16 amino acids long. This clonotype has ten or more counts.

The sample was blood. The TCR comes from a woman aged 18-29 years with Graves' ophthalmopathy. J is TRBJ2-1 and V is TRBV11-3; TRBD2 matches 11 bases. The CDR3 reads CASSPRSGRGSNEQFF. Written as DNA, the CDR3 is TGTGCCAGCAGCCCCCGTAGCGGGAGGGGGTCCAATGAGCAGTTCTTC. Full variable domain (missing parts from reference TRBV11-3 and TRBJ2-1): EAGVVQSPRYKIIEKKQPVAFWCNPISGHNTLYWYLQNLGQGPELLIRYENEEAVDDSQLPKDRFSAERLKGVDSTLKIQPAELGDSAVYLCASSPRSGRGSNEQFFGPGTRLTVL.